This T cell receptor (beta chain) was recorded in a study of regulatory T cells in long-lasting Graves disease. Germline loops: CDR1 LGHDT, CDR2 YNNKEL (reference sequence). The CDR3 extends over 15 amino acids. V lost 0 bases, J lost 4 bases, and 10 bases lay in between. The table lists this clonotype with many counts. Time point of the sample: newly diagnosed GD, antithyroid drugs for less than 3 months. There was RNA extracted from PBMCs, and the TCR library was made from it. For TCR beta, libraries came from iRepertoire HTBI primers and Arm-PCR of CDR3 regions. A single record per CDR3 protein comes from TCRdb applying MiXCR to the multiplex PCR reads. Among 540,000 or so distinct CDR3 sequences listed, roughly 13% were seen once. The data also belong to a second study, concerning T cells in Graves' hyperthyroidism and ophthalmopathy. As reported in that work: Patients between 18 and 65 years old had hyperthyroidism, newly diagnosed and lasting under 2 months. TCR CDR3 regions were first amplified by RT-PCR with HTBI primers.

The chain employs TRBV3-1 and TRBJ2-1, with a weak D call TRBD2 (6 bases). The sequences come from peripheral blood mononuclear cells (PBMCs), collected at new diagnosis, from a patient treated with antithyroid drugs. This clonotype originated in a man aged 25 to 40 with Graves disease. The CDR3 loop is CASSQDSGTYNEQFF. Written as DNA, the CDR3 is TGTGCCAGCAGCCAAGATTCGGGGACTTACAATGAGCAGTTCTTC.